What follows are 3 T cell receptor beta chains derived from one specimen sequenced in a study of PD-1 blockade in classical Hodgkin lymphoma. Time point: cycle 4 day 1 (C4D1), after 5 to 7 weeks of nivolumab. After autologous stem cell transplantation all patients relapsed, and prior brentuximab vedotin exposure differed between cohorts. TCRdb's copy holds only in-frame clones and misses some; the assay was immunoSEQ multiplex PCR. Found here are roughly 46,000 clones, around 74% of them singletons; the top ten hold about 12%. This sample comprised peripheral blood mononuclear cells (PBMCs), obtained before the fourth cycle of nivolumab. All receptors derive from a human donor with classical Hodgkin lymphoma.

The chain links TRBV19 to TRBJ2-5; perhaps TRBD2 as D (6 bases). The V gene's germline CDR1 is LNHDA and CDR2 SQIVND (reference sequence). The CDR3 spans 14 residues. Deletions cut 3 bases from V and 5 bases from J, with 13 bases between. This chain's CDR3 is CASSISGGDETQYF. The CDR3 DNA reads TGTGCCAGTAGTATTAGCGGTGGAGACGAGACCCAGTACTTC.

This chain uses TRBV4-3 with TRBJ2-3, with D possibly being TRBD2 (5 bases). The germline V and J ends were trimmed by 4 bases and 7 bases, with 24 bases remaining between them. Germline V CDR1 and CDR2: LGHNA, YSLEER. The CDR3 runs 17 residues. This CDR3 reads CASSPYYTRSSAYTQYF. The CDR3 coding sequence is TGCGCCAGCAGCCCCTATTACACTAGATCATCGGCTTATACGCAGTATTTT.

The chain carries TRBV9 and TRBJ2-3, with D possibly being TRBD1 or TRBD2 (5 bases each). The V gene lost 0 bases and the J gene lost 4 bases, with 9 bases spanning the gap. The CDR3 spans 14 residues. The V gene's germline CDR1 is SGDLS and CDR2 YYNGEE. The CDR3 nucleotides read TGTGCCAGCAGCGTAGGGGGGAACTCAGATACGCAGTATTTT. It is translated as CASSVGGNSDTQYF.